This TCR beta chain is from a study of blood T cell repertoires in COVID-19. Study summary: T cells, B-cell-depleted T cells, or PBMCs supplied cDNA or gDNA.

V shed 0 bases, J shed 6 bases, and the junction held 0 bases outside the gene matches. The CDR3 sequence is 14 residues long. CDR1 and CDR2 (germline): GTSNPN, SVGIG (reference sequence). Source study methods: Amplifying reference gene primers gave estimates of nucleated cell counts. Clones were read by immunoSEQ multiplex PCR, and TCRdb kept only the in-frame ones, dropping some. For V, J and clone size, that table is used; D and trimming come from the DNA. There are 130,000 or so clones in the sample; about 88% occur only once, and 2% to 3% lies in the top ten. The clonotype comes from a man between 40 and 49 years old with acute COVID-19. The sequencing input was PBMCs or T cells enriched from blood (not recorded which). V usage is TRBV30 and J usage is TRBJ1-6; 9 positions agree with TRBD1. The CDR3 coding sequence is TGTGCCTGGAGTGTACAGGGGGCTAATTCACCCCTCCACTTT. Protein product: CAWSVQGANSPLHF. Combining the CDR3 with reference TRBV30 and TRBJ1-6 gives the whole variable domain SQTIHQWPATLVQPVGSPLSLECTVEGTSNPNLYWYRQAAGRGLQLLFYSVGIGQISSEVPQNLSASRPQDRQFILSSKKLLLSDSGFYLCAWSVQGANSPLHFGNGTRLTVT.